Sequencing of this T cell receptor (beta chain) was carried out in a study of blood T cell repertoires in COVID-19. For the study at large: Sites in the United States, Italy and Spain provided acute and convalescent COVID-19 samples. Nucleic acid was either cDNA or gDNA, and it came from T cells, B-cell-depleted T cells, or PBMCs.

The authors' processing: Amplifying reference gene primers gave estimates of nucleated cell counts. Here immunoSEQ multiplex PCR was the method, and the copy in TCRdb shows in-frame clones only, minus some. That table is the source of V, J and clone size, and D and trimming were worked out from the DNA. The sample contains about 29,000 clones, more than 70% of which appear only once. In germline, CDR1 is LGHDT, CDR2 YNNKEL (reference sequence). V was cut by 4 bases and J by 4 bases, with 7 bases left in between. The CDR3 covers 12 residues. The receptor's source is a human donor in a cohort sampled during active COVID-19. The sequenced material came from peripheral blood. The chain employs TRBV3-1 (or the pseudogene TRBV3-2) and TRBJ2-5; D gene uncertain. CDR3 protein: CASSLRGETQYF. The CDR3 DNA sequence: TGTGCCAGCAGCCTAAGAGGAGAGACCCAGTACTTC.